This T cell receptor (beta chain) was captured in a study of T-cell reconstitution after alpha-beta-depleted transplantation in children. Whole-study results and caveats: Reportedly, roughly two months post-transplant, alpha-beta T cells arose from several hundred expanded graft clones. Recipient T cells and thymic progenitors that survived were the source of the high TCRbeta diversity seen at day 60 in some patients.

Note on this clonotype: As yet, its antigen is unknown.

V was trimmed by 2 bases and J by 0 bases, leaving 7 bases between them. This CDR3 is 14 amino acids long. Unique molecular identifiers were incorporated during preparation of the TCRbeta library. TCRdb re-analysed the PCR reads in MiXCR, keeping a single row per CDR3 protein. The table records hundreds of thousands of distinct CDR3 sequences, over 10% of them present only once. The specimen was PBMCs, collected before TCRalphabeta/CD19-depleted stem cell transplant. The sequence came from a girl aged 2 to 10 with congenital amegakaryocytic thrombocytopenia, due to receive a stem cell transplant. The gene calls are TRBV12-3 or TRBV12-4 and TRBJ1-2; D is unresolved. CDR3 loop: CASSLQATNYGYTF. CDR3 nucleotide sequence: TGTGCCAGCAGTTTACAGGCAACTAACTATGGCTACACCTTC.